This TCR beta chain is from a study of T cells after yellow fever vaccination. Study results and caveats: Post-booster repertoires contained most primary-vaccination clones again (roughly 97% CD4, roughly 90% CD8). The presence of abundant clonotypes contaminating from the bulk population was possible in FACS-sorted repertoires.

A universal primer site and UMIs were added as TCR cDNA was made by 5'RACE template switching. TCRdb ran MiXCR on the 5' RACE reads and lists one entry per CDR3 protein. There are 150,000 to 200,000 distinct CDR3 sequences in the sample; roughly 11% occur only once, and 30% to 45% lies in the top ten. Trimming left V 3 bases short and J 6 bases short, with 5 bases between. Germline assignment: CDR1 SQVTM and CDR2 ANQGSEA. The CDR3 has 11 amino acids. This clonotype was seen a few times. The antigen remains undetermined. Material: CD8+ T cells sorted from PBMCs, obtained 15 days after the yellow fever booster vaccination. The chain links TRBV29-1 to TRBJ2-2, with D unresolved. This receptor was obtained from a man aged 18 to 30 who received the YFV17D yellow fever vaccine. The CDR3 is CSVEGSGELFF. CDR3 nucleotide sequence: TGCAGCGTTGAGGGTTCCGGGGAGCTGTTTTTT.